This passage covers 15 T cell receptor beta chains from one sample sequenced in a study of T cell therapy after organ transplantation (dated by TCRdb to about 2019). The intended sense of this specimen's time point label: 20-29 weeks after completion of therapy. No antigen has been identified for these receptors. The library was made by the immunoSEQ multiplex PCR assay. The table comes from immuneACCESS by way of TCRdb, which keeps in-frame sequences with V and J called. Part of the clones is missing from these tables; in studies checked, under half for an unresolved V gene and the rest for unknown reasons. The sample table shows some 17,000 clones, and over 75% are seen once. Clones ranked in the top ten supply roughly 30% of the sample. The input for sequencing was CD8+ T cells from blood, taken after autologous CMV-specific T cell therapy. Receptor source: a human patient who had received a solid organ transplant and had CMV disease. Because of the transplant, the T cells may be the graft donor's rather than the patient's own.

There are a few counts of this clone. The genes are TRBV6-5 and TRBJ2-2; no clear D. Germline assignment: CDR1 MNHEY and CDR2 SVGAGI. Trimming removed 7 bases from V and 1 base from J, with 4 bases in between. The CDR3 extends over 12 amino acids. The CDR3, as DNA: TGTGCCAGCAAGGTGAACACCGGGGAGCTGTTTTTT. Translated, it gives CASKVNTGELFF.

The V and J genes are TRBV19 and TRBJ1-1; D unresolved. From germline, CDR1 is LNHDA and CDR2 SQIVND (reference sequence). V was clipped by 8 bases and J by 1 base, with 8 bases between them. This CDR3 is 12 amino acids long. The CDR3 reads CASHKGNTEAFF. The CDR3 DNA reads as TGTGCCAGTCATAAGGGGAACACTGAAGCTTTCTTT.

This chain connects TRBV7-9 to TRBJ1-2, with a weak D call TRBD1 (5 bases). V lost 0 bases and J 5 bases, leaving 7 bases between the germline ends. The CDR3 is 13 amino acids. Germline V gene sequence: CDR1 SEHNR, CDR2 FQNEAQ (reference sequence). Here the CDR3 reads CASSLARVYGYTF. CDR3 nucleotide sequence: TGTGCCAGCAGCTTAGCCAGGGTTTATGGCTACACCTTC. Based on the CDR3 plus reference TRBV7-9 and TRBJ1-2, the full variable domain is DTGVSQNPRHKITKRGQNVTFRCDPISEHNRLYWYRQTLGQGPEFLTYFQNEAQLEKSRLLSDRFSAERPKGSFSTLEIQRTEQGDSAMYLCASSLARVYGYTFGSGTRLTVV.

V and J are TRBV11-2 and TRBJ1-2, with D uncertain. Germline-derived CDR1 and CDR2 are SGHAT and FQNNGV. CDR3 size: 13 residues. V shed 3 bases and J shed 4 bases, with 9 bases lying between them. CDR3 loop: CASSFSSFYGYTF. CDR3 DNA sequence: TGTGCCAGCAGCTTTAGCTCTTTCTATGGCTACACCTTC.

This clone was seen only once. The chain links TRBV4-1 to TRBJ1-3; D uncertain. This CDR3 comprises 14 residues. V was shortened by 3 bases and J by 0 bases, with 6 bases between the two germline ends. Germline CDR1 is MGHRA and CDR2 is YSYEKL. Here the CDR3 DNA reads TGCGCCAGCAGCCACCCGGGCTCTGGAAACACCATATATTTT. Encoded protein: CASSHPGSGNTIYF.

CDR3 bases: TGTGCCAGCAGCGAGGGACAGGGGATAGAGCAGTACTTC. Translated, it gives CASSEGQGIEQYF. The gene calls are TRBV5-8 and TRBJ2-7; 10 bases are a match to TRBD1. The CDR3 has 13 amino acids. The J segment lost 7 bases and the V segment lost 4 bases, leaving 5 bases of the junction unmatched. The germline V gene has CDR1 SGHTS and CDR2 YDEGEE.

V usage is TRBV27 and J usage is TRBJ2-2, with 7 bases that match TRBD1. Germline trimming cut 3 bases from V and 6 bases from J; bases unmatched to any gene: 4. The CDR3 sequence is 14 residues long. CDR1 is MNHEY, CDR2 SMNVEV, per germline (reference sequence). Written as DNA, the CDR3 is TGTGCCAGCAGTTTTTGGCAGGGGGCCGGGGAGCTGTTTTTT. Its protein is CASSFWQGAGELFF.

The chain recombines TRBV7-3 with TRBJ2-7, with D possibly matching TRBD1 (6 bases). Per germline, CDR1 SGHTA and CDR2 FQGTGA. V was cut by 5 bases and J by 0 bases, with 17 bases left in between. The CDR3 runs to 16 residues. The CDR3 DNA reads as TGTGCCAGCAGCCCTTTCGGACAGCTGAACTCCTACGAGCAGTACTTC. Translating gives CASSPFGQLNSYEQYF.

The V call is TRBV27, the J call TRBJ1-1, with D uncertain. Trimming cost V 2 bases and J 1 base, with 8 bases left between them. The germline V gene encodes CDR1 MNHEY and CDR2 SMNVEV (reference sequence). The CDR3 is 14 residues long. CDR3 sequence: CASSLGQPNTEAFF. As DNA, the CDR3 is TGTGCCAGCAGTTTAGGGCAGCCGAACACTGAAGCTTTCTTT.

The V gene is TRBV6-4, the J gene TRBJ2-3, with D perhaps TRBD1 (6 bases). CDR1 is MRHNA, CDR2 SNTAGT, per germline. V shed 4 bases and J shed 1 base, with 12 bases lying between them. The length of the CDR3 is 15 residues. CDR3 in amino acids: CASSGTADGTDTQYF. CDR3 coding DNA: TGTGCCAGCAGTGGGACAGCGGACGGCACAGATACGCAGTATTTT.

This clone was seen a few times. This rearrangement joins TRBV11-2 to TRBJ1-1; D remains unclear. V was trimmed by 3 bases and J by 2 bases, leaving 7 bases between them. CDR3 size: 13 residues. CDR1 is SGHAT and CDR2 is FQNNGV in the germline V gene. CDR3 protein: CASSFRINTEAFF. CDR3 nucleotide sequence: TGTGCCAGCAGCTTTCGGATTAACACTGAAGCTTTCTTT.

The chain carries TRBV5-6 and TRBJ2-6, with 7 bases matching TRBD1. The CDR3 contains 19 residues. Losses at the gene ends were 4 bases for V and 0 bases for J; bases not matched to a gene: 13. Germline CDR1 and CDR2: SGHDT and YYEEEE. Here the CDR3 DNA reads TGTGCCAGCAGCACCCTGGGACAGAGTTTAAGCTCTGGGGCCAACGTCCTGACTTTC. Translation: CASSTLGQSLSSGANVLTF.

J is TRBJ2-1 and V is TRBV6-5, with 9 bases matching TRBD1. The ends lost 0 bases at V and 6 bases at J; junction bases unmatched: 0. The germline gives CDR1 MNHEY, CDR2 SVGAGI. CDR3 size: 14 residues. The CDR3, as DNA: TGTGCCAGCAGTTACTCGACAGGGGGCAATGAGCAGTTCTTC. This sequence encodes CASSYSTGGNEQFF.

The chain uses TRBV4-3 and TRBJ1-5, with D uncertain. The CDR3 contains 19 residues. Germline V gene data show CDR1 as LGHNA and CDR2 as YSLEER. V gave up 11 bases and J gave up 3 bases, with 32 bases separating them. CDR3 sequence: CARQYPFACLRLLNQPQHF. CDR3 nucleotides: TGCGCCCGCCAATACCCCTTTGCGTGCCTTCGGCTGCTCAATCAGCCCCAGCATTTT.

This clone was detected only once. Written as DNA, the CDR3 is TGTGCCAGCAGCCCCGGGACAGGGCCATATGGCTACACCTTC. This sequence encodes CASSPGTGPYGYTF. J is TRBJ1-2 and V is TRBV7-9, with 9 bases that match TRBD1. CDR1 and CDR2 from the germline V gene are SEHNR and FQNEAQ (reference sequence). Losses at the gene ends were 5 bases for V and 5 bases for J; bases not matched to a gene: 6. The CDR3 has 14 residues.